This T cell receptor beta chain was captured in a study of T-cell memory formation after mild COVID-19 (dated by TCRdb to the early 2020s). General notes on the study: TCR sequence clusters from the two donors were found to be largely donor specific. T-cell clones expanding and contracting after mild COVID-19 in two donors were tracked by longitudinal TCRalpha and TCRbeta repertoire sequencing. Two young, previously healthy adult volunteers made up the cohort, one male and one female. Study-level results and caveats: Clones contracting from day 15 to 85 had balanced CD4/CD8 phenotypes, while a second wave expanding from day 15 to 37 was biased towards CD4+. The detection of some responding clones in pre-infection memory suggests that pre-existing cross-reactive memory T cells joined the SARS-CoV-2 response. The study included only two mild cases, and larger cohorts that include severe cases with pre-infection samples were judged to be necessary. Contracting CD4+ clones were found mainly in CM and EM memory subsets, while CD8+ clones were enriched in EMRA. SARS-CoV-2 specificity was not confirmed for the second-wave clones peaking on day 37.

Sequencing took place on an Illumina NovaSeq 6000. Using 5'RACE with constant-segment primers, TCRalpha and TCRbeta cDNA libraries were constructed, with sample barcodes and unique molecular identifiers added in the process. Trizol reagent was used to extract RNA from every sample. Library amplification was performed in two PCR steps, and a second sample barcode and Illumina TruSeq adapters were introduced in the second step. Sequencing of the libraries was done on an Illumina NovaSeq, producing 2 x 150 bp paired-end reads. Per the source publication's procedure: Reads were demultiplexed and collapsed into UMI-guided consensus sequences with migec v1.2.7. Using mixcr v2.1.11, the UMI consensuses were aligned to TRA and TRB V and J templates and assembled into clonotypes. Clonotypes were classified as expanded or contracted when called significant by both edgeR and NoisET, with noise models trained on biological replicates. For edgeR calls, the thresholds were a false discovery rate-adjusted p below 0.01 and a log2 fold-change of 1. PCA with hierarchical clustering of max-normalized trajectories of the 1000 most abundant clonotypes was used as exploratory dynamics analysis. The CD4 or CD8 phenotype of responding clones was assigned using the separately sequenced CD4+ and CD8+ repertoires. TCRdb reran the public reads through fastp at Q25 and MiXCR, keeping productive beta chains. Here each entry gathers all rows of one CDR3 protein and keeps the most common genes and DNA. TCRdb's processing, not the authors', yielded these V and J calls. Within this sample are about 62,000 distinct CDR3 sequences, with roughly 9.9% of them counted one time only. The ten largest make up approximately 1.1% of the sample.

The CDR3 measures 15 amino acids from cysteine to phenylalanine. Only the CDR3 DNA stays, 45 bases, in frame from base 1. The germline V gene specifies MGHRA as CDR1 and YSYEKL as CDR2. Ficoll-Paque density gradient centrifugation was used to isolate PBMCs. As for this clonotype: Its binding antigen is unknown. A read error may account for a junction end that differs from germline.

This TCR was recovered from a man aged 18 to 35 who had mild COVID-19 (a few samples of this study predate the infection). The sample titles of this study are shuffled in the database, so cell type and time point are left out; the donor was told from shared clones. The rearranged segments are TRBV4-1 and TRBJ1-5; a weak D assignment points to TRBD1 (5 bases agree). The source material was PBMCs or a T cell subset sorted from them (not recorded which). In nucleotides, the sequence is TGCGCCAGCAGCCCCCAGGGCAGGGATAATCAGCCCAAGCATTTT. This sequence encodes CASSPQGRDNQPKHF.